One TCR beta chain is described in this entry. Its matching antigen is unknown. These data belong to a study of radiotherapy plus CTLA-4 blockade in lung cancer. TCRdb's copy holds only in-frame clones and misses some; the assay was immunoSEQ multiplex PCR. The table lists roughly 48,000 clones, less than 85% of them singletons, with approximately 8.8% in the top ten. General observations from the study: After radiotherapy and ipilimumab, tumor-derived clones expanded in peripheral blood. Interferon-beta and early blood T cell clone dynamics reportedly predicted response best.

Those with chemo-refractory metastatic non-small-cell lung cancer were treated with focal radiation combined with CTLA-4 blockade using ipilimumab. V dropped 6 bases and J dropped 6 bases, with 10 bases sitting between them. CDR3 length: 11 amino acids. CDR1 DFQATT and CDR2 SNEGSKA come from the germline V gene (reference sequence). This specimen consisted of peripheral blood, obtained from a patient treated with radiotherapy plus ipilimumab. V is TRBV20-1 and J is TRBJ2-3; D call uncertain. The source of this sequence is a human donor with non-small cell lung cancer who had stable disease on radiotherapy plus ipilimumab. DNA for the CDR3: TGCAGTGCCTACTCCATGGATACGCAGTATTTT. Its translation: CSAYSMDTQYF.